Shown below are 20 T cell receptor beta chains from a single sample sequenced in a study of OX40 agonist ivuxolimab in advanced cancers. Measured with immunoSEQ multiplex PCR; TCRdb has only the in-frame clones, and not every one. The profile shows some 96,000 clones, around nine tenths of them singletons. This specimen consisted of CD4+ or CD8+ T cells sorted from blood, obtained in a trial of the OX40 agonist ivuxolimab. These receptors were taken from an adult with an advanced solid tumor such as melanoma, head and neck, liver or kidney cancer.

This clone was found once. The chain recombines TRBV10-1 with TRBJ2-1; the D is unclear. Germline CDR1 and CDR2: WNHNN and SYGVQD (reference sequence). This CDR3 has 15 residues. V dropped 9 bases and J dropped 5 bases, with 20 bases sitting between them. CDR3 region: CASSTSASPNNEQFF. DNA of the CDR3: TGCGCCAGTTCGACCTCAGCCTCCCCAAACAATGAGCAGTTCTTC.

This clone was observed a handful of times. CDR3 in amino acids: CASSESGYQPQHF. CDR3 nucleotide sequence: TGTGCCAGCAGTGAATCGGGTTATCAGCCCCAGCATTTT. This chain uses TRBV2 with TRBJ1-5; no clear D. CDR3 length: 13 amino acids. Per germline, CDR1 SNHLY and CDR2 FYNNEI. Trimming shortened V by 2 bases and J by 5 bases, and 7 bases separated the two germline ends.

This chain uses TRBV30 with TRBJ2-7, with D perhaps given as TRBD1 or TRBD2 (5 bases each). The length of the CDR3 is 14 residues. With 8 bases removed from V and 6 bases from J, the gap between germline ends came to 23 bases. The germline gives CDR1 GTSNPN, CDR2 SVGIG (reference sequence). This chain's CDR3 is CALDILQGVSEQYF. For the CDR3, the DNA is TGTGCCCTGGACATTCTGCAGGGAGTAAGCGAGCAGTACTTC.

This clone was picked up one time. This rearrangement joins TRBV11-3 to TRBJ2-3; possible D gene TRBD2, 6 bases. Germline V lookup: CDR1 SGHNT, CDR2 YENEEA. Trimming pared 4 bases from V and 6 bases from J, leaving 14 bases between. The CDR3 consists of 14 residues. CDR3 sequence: CASSSGRLADTQYF. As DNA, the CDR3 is TGTGCCAGCAGCTCCGGGAGATTGGCGGATACGCAGTATTTT. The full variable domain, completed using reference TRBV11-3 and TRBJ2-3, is EAGVVQSPRYKIIEKKQPVAFWCNPISGHNTLYWYLQNLGQGPELLIRYENEEAVDDSQLPKDRFSAERLKGVDSTLKIQPAELGDSAVYLCASSSGRLADTQYFGPGTRLTVL.

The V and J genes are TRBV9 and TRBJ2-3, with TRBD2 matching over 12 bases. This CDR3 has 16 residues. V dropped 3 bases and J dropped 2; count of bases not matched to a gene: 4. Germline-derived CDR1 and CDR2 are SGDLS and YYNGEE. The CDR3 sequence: CASSEGLAGPTDTQYF. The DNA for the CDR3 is TGTGCCAGCAGCGAGGGACTAGCGGGTCCCACAGATACGCAGTATTTT.

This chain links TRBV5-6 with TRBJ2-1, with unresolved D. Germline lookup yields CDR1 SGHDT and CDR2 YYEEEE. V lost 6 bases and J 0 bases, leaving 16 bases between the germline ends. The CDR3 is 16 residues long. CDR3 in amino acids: CASTFGPGSSYNEQFF. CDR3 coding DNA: TGTGCCAGCACCTTCGGACCTGGAAGCTCCTACAATGAGCAGTTCTTC.

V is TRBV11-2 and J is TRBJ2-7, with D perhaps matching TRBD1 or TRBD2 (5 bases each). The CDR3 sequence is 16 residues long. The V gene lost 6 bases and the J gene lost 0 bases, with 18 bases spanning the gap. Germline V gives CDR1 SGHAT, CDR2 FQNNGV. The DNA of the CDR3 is TGTGCCAGCAGGACCCCGGGCGGGCAGGGCTCCTACGAGCAGTACTTC. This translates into CASRTPGGQGSYEQYF.

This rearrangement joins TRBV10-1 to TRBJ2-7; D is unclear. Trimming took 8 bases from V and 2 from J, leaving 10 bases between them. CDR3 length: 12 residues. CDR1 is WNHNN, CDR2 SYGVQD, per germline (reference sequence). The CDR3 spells CASLDGAYEQYF. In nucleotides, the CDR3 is TGCGCCAGCCTCGATGGGGCCTACGAGCAGTACTTC.

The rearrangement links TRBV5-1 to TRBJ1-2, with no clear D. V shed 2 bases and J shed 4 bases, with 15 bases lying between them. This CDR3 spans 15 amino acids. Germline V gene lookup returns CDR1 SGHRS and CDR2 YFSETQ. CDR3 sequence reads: CASSLEGRGSYGYTF. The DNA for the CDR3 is TGCGCCAGCAGCTTAGAGGGCAGAGGGTCCTATGGCTACACCTTC.

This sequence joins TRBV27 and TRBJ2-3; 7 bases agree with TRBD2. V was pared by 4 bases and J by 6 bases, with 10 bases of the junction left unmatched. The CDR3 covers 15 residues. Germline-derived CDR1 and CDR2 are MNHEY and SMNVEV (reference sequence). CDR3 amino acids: CASSSGRDLSDTQYF. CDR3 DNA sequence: TGTGCCAGCAGTTCGGGGAGGGATTTATCGGATACGCAGTATTTT.

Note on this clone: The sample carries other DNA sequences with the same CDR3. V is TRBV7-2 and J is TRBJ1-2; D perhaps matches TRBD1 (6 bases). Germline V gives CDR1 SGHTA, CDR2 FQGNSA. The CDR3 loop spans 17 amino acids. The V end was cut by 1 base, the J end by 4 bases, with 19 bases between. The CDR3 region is CASSLGGAGGQFYGYTF. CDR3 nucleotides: TGTGCCAGCAGCTTAGGGGGGGCGGGGGGACAATTCTATGGCTACACCTTC.

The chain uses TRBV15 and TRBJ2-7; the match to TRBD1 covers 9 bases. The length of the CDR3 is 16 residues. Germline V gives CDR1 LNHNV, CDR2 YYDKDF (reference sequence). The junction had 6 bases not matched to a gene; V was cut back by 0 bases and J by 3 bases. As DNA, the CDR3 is TGTGCCACCAGCAGAGATCTTCCGGGACAGGGCTACGAGCAGTACTTC. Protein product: CATSRDLPGQGYEQYF.

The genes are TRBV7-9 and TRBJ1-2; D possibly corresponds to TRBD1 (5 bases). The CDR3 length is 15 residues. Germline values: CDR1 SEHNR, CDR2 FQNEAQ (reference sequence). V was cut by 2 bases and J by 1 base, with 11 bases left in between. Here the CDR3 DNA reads TGTGCCAGCAGCTTATTCAGGGCGAGTAACTATGGCTACACCTTC. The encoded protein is CASSLFRASNYGYTF.

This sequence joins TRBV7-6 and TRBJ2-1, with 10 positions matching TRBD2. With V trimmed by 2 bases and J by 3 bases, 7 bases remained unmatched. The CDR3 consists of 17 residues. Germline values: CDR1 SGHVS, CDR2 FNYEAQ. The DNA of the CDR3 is TGTGCCAGCAGCTTATTGGGGCTAGCGGGAGTCTACAATGAGCAGTTCTTC. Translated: CASSLLGLAGVYNEQFF.

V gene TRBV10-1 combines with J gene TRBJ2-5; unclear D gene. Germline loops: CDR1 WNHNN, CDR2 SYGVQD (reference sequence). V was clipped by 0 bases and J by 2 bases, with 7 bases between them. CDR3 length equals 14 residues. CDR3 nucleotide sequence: TGCGCCAGCAGTGAGTCGAAAAGGCAAGAGACCCAGTACTTC. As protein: CASSESKRQETQYF.

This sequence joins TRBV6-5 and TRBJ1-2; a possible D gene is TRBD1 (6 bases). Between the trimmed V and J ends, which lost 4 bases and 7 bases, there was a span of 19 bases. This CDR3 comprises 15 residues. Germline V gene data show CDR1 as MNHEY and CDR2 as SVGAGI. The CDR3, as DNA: TGTGCCAGCAGTTTCAAACCAGGGGAGCTGGGTGGCTACACCTTC. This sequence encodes CASSFKPGELGGYTF.

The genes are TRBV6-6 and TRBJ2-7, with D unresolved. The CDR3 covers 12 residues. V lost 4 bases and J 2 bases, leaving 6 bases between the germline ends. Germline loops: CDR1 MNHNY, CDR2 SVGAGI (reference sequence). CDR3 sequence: CASSFGAYEQYF. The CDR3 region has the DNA TGTGCCAGCAGTTTTGGGGCCTACGAGCAGTACTTC.

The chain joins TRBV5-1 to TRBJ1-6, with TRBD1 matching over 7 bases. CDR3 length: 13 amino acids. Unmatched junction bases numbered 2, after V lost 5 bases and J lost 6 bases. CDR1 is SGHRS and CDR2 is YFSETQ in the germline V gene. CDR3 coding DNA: TGCGCCAGCAGGACAGGGATTAATTCACCCCTCCACTTT. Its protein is CASRTGINSPLHF.

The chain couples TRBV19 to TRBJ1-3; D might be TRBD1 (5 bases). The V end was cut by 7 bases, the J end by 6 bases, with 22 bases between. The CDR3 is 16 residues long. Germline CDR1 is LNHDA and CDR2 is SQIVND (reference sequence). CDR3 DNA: TGTGCCAGTATCCAATGGGTCCAGGGATCAGAAAACACCATATATTTT. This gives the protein CASIQWVQGSENTIYF.

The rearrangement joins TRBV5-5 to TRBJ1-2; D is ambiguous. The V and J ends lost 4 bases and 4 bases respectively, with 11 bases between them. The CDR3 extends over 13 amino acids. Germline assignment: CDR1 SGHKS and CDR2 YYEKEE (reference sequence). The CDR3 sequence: CASSRTNSYGYTF. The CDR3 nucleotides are TGTGCCAGCAGCCGGACTAATAGCTATGGCTACACCTTC. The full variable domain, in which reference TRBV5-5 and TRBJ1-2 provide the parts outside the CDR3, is DAGVTQSPTHLIKTRGQQVTLRCSPISGHKSVSWYQQVLGQGPQFIFQYYEKEERGRGNFPDRFSARQFPNYSSELNVNALLLGDSALYLCASSRTNSYGYTFGSGTRLTVV.